A few counts support the clone carrying this TCR beta chain. From roughly 390 ng of RNA, a library with molecular barcoded alpha/delta and beta/gamma adaptors was made. In TCRdb, the reads were re-called with MiXCR into one record per CDR3 protein. The sample holds 100,000 to 150,000 distinct CDR3 sequences, roughly an eighth seen once. The data are from a study of read filtering for tumor transcriptome and immune sequencing. The ends were cut back, 1 base at V and 3 bases at J, with 4 bases in the middle. Germline CDR1 and CDR2: MNHNS and SASEGT. The CDR3 runs to 12 residues. The sequence was collected from a donor aged 40 or older with multiple myeloma. The chain employs TRBV6-1 and TRBJ2-7, with D unclear. The sample taken for sequencing was a population of CD138-negative cells sorted from bone marrow. The CDR3 sequence: CASSEGGYEQYF. The CDR3, as DNA: TGTGCCAGCAGTGAAGGAGGCTACGAGCAGTACTTC.